The table lists the clone carrying this T cell receptor (beta chain) with a few counts. Samples underwent the assay at deep level. Authors' analysis steps: As immunoSEQ supplied junction-only sequences (without quality scores), filtering differed. Produced via immunoSEQ multiplex PCR; TCRdb's table is partial and in-frame only. V and J calls and clone size are those listed in that table; D and trimming were worked out from the DNA. The table includes more than 200,000 clones, over 60% detected once. The data stem from a study of shared clonotypes between healthy human individuals. Trimming removed 0 bases from V and 3 bases from J; junction bases left unmatched: 5. Per germline, CDR1 SGDLS and CDR2 YYNGEE. This CDR3 is built from 15 residues.

This chain links TRBV9 with TRBJ2-7, with 8 bases lining up with TRBD1. The origin of this receptor is a young man in good health. The specimen was memory CD4+ T cells sorted from blood. Subset defined: CD45RA-negative fraction. CDR3 amino acids: CASSVAQGAGYEQYF. CDR3 DNA: TGTGCCAGCAGCGTAGCCCAGGGGGCAGGCTACGAGCAGTACTTC. The complete variable domain, with remaining parts taken from reference TRBV9 and TRBJ2-7, reads DSGVTQTPKHLITATGQRVTLRCSPRSGDLSVYWYQQSLDQGLQFLIQYYNGEERAKGNILERFSAQQFPDLHSELNLSSLELGDSALYFCASSVAQGAGYEQYFGPGTRLTVT.